The sequence of this T cell receptor (beta chain) was determined in a study of blood T cell repertoires in COVID-19. Turning to the study itself: Both acute and convalescent COVID-19 samples were obtained from the United States, Italy and Spain. PBMCs, B-cell-depleted T cells, or T cells provided the cDNA or gDNA that made up the material.

Germline CDR1 SGHRS, CDR2 YFSETQ. The CDR3 is 14 amino acids. Trimming removed 5 bases from V and 0 bases from J, with 11 bases in between. In the original processing: The assay estimated nucleated cells by amplifying reference gene primers. Clones were read by immunoSEQ multiplex PCR, and TCRdb kept only the in-frame ones, dropping some. V and J calls and clone size are those listed in that table; D and trimming were worked out from the DNA. This table has some 80,000 clones, approximately 80% appearing once. The chain recombines TRBV5-1 with TRBJ1-1; tentative D call: TRBD1 (5 bases). Specimen: peripheral blood. The origin of this receptor is a human donor in a cohort sampled during active COVID-19. As DNA, the CDR3 is TGCGCCAGCAGAGCAGGGTGGTTGAACACTGAAGCTTTCTTT. This translates into CASRAGWLNTEAFF. Looking up the rest from reference TRBV5-1 and TRBJ1-1 gives the full variable domain: KAGVTQTPRYLIKTRGQQVTLSCSPISGHRSVSWYQQTPGQGLQFLFEYFSETQRNKGNFPGRFSGRQFSNSRSEMNVSTLELGDSALYLCASRAGWLNTEAFFGQGTRLTVV.